This TCR beta chain was identified during a study of Graves' ophthalmopathy and Graves' hyperthyroidism. Investigators amplified TCR beta CDR3 regions from RNA transcripts. First-round RT-PCR relied on HTBI primers, and a second-round multiplex PCR came next. MiXCR, run by TCRdb on the multiplex PCR reads, gives a single entry per CDR3 protein. The data contain approximately 460,000 distinct CDR3 sequences, about an eighth of them singletons. This clonotype was counted ten times or more. Germline values: CDR1 SGHRS, CDR2 YFSETQ. Trimming cost V 0 bases and J 2 bases, with 11 bases left between them. The CDR3 loop spans 15 amino acids. PBMCs had their origin in fresh peripheral blood (around 10 ml).

The sequenced sample was blood. The chain combines TRBV5-1 with TRBJ1-2; D might be TRBD1 (6 bases). The TCR originated in a woman aged 25 to 39 with Graves' ophthalmopathy. DNA of the CDR3: TGCGCCAGCAGCTTGGCAGGGGTGCTGAACTATGGCTACACCTTC. This codes for CASSLAGVLNYGYTF.